These 10 T cell receptor beta chains share one sample of origin, sequenced in a study of T cell repertoires in cytomegalovirus infection. TCRdb re-called the reads with MiXCR, one entry per CDR3 protein. The sample yields over 120,000 distinct CDR3 sequences, approximately 30% seen once. For these receptors, no antigen is known. The sample was CD8+ T cells from cultured PBMCs, taken from culture after CMV antigen stimulation. These receptors all come from a human donor in good health (CMV status not recorded). Some clones in this sample may be carry-over from other donors' samples.

The V gene is TRBV9, the J gene TRBJ1-5; D gene ambiguous. The CDR3 has 14 residues. With 0 bases removed from V and 6 bases from J, the gap between germline ends came to 10 bases. The germline V gene encodes CDR1 SGDLS and CDR2 YYNGEE. This CDR3 is CASSVGGGVQPQHF. DNA of the CDR3: TGTGCCAGCAGCGTAGGCGGCGGAGTTCAGCCCCAGCATTTT.

This clonotype was seen a few times. The V call is TRBV19, the J call TRBJ1-1; 8 bases are shared with TRBD1. Per the germline V gene, CDR1 is LNHDA and CDR2 is SQIVND (reference sequence). The CDR3 spans 16 residues. V lost 6 bases, J lost 0 bases, and 9 bases stayed unmatched. CDR3 DNA sequence: TGTGCCAGTAGCCCTGGGACAGGCATCATGAACACTGAAGCTTTCTTT. It codes for CASSPGTGIMNTEAFF.

The chain carries TRBV27 and TRBJ2-7; D not resolved. The ends were cut back, 6 bases at V and 0 bases at J, with 15 bases in the middle. Germline V lookup: CDR1 MNHEY, CDR2 SMNVEV (reference sequence). This CDR3 is 15 amino acids long. The chain's CDR3 is CASSPKAWRSYEQYF. CDR3 bases: TGTGCCAGCAGCCCGAAGGCCTGGCGCTCCTACGAGCAGTACTTC.

This chain links TRBV24-1 with TRBJ2-7, with TRBD1 matching over 7 bases. This CDR3 region has 14 residues. Germline CDR1 is KGHDR and CDR2 is SFDVKD. V lost 4 bases to trimming and J lost 3 bases; unmatched junction nucleotides: 5. The CDR3 coding sequence is TGTGCCACCAGTGAAACCGGGACAGACTACGAGCAGTACTTC. It codes for CATSETGTDYEQYF.

A few counts support this clonotype. The CDR3 reads CASSAGLQGTEAFF. CDR3 in DNA: TGTGCCAGCAGCGCTGGACTTCAGGGCACTGAAGCTTTCTTT. The chain couples TRBV9 to TRBJ1-1, with a weak D call TRBD1 (5 bases). The germline CDR1 and CDR2 sequences are SGDLS and YYNGEE. Between the trimmed V and J ends, which lost 3 bases and 4 bases, there was a span of 13 bases. CDR3 length: 14 residues.

This clonotype was detected a few times. J is TRBJ1-1 and V is TRBV7-9; D ambiguous. The CDR3 runs to 13 residues. Trimming stripped 5 bases from V and 2 bases from J, with 9 bases between. Germline lookup yields CDR1 SEHNR and CDR2 FQNEAQ (reference sequence). The CDR3 region is CASSPPGNTEAFF. The CDR3 nucleotides read TGTGCCAGCAGCCCTCCAGGTAACACTGAAGCTTTCTTT. Full variable domain (outside the CDR3, taken from reference TRBV7-9 and TRBJ1-1): DTGVSQNPRHKITKRGQNVTFRCDPISEHNRLYWYRQTLGQGPEFLTYFQNEAQLEKSRLLSDRFSAERPKGSFSTLEIQRTEQGDSAMYLCASSPPGNTEAFFGQGTRLTVV.

This rearrangement joins TRBV5-6 to TRBJ2-1; possibly TRBD1 for D (5 bases). Germline V CDR1 and CDR2: SGHDT, YYEEEE. V lost 4 bases and J 3 bases, leaving 14 bases between the germline ends. This CDR3 comprises 15 residues. CDR3 sequence: CASSQKSTGYNEQFF. The DNA of the CDR3 is TGTGCCAGCAGCCAAAAATCTACAGGCTACAATGAGCAGTTCTTC. The full variable domain, with the rest looked up from reference TRBV5-6 and TRBJ2-1, is DAGVTQSPTHLIKTRGQQVTLRCSPKSGHDTVSWYQQALGQGPQFIFQYYEEEERQRGNFPDRFSGHQFPNYSSELNVNALLLGDSALYLCASSQKSTGYNEQFFGPGTRLTVL.

This rearrangement joins TRBV6-6 to TRBJ1-1, with D possibly TRBD1 on 5 matching bases. The length of the CDR3 is 15 residues. Looked up from germline, CDR1 is MNHNY and CDR2 is SVGAGI (reference sequence). V lost 7 bases and J 0 bases, leaving 15 bases between the germline ends. CDR3 in amino acids: CASTPDTLVNTEAFF. Here the CDR3 DNA reads TGTGCCAGCACCCCGGACACCCTAGTGAACACTGAAGCTTTCTTT.

This clonotype was seen more than once but under ten times. The chain combines TRBV2 with TRBJ2-3; the D gene is possibly TRBD2 (6 bases). Germline CDR1 and CDR2: SNHLY and FYNNEI. V was shortened by 3 bases and J by 4 bases, with 14 bases between the two germline ends. The CDR3 runs to 15 residues. The CDR3 DNA reads as TGTGCCAGCAGTGAGACGACTAGTAGCTCAGATACGCAGTATTTT. This sequence encodes CASSETTSSSDTQYF.

The CDR3 bases are TGTGCCAGCAGGGATCCCACTCACAGGAAAGTTGTGATCACTGAAGCTTTCTTT. Protein sequence: CASRDPTHRKVVITEAFF. The chain uses TRBV25-1 and TRBJ1-1, with a tentative D call TRBD1 (5 bases). CDR1 and CDR2 (germline): MGHDK, SYGVNS. V shed 6 bases and J shed 4 bases, with 27 bases lying between them. The CDR3 extends over 18 amino acids.